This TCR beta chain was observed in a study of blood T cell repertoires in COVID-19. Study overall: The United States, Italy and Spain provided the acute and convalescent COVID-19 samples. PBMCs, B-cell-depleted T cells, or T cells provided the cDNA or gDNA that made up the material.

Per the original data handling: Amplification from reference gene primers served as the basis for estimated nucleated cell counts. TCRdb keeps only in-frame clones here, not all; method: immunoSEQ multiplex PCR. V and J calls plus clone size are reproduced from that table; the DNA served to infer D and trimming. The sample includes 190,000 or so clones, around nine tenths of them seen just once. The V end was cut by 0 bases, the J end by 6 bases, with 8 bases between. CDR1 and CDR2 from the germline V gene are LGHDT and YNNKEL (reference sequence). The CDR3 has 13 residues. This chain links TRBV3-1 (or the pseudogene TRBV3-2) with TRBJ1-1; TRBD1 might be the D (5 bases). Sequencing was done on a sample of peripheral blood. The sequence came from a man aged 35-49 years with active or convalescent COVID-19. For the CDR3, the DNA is TGTGCCAGCAGCCAAGAGCAGGGTCCTGAAGCTTTCTTT. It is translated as CASSQEQGPEAFF.